The clone carrying this T cell receptor beta chain showed up just once. The antigen is not known. The data originate from a study of OX40 agonist ivuxolimab in advanced cancers. Study-wide points: The 0.1-3.0 mg/kg partial responders had among the lowest clonal expansion.

This CDR3 is 15 amino acids long. V dropped 10 bases and J dropped 1; count of bases not matched to a gene: 8. Germline-derived CDR1 and CDR2 are LNHDA and SQIVND (reference sequence). The repertoire was sequenced with immunoSEQ multiplex PCR; TCRdb's copy has only in-frame clones and lacks some. The sample carries over 65,000 clones, about 90% recorded once. Specimen: CD4+ or CD8+ T cells sorted from blood, collected in a trial of the OX40 agonist ivuxolimab. The sequence came from an adult with an advanced solid tumor such as melanoma, head and neck, liver or kidney cancer. V and J are TRBV19 and TRBJ2-2; 8 nucleotides agree with TRBD1. CDR3 DNA sequence: TGTGCCACAAACCAACAGGGGGGGAACACCGGGGAGCTGTTTTTT. Protein product: CATNQQGGNTGELFF.